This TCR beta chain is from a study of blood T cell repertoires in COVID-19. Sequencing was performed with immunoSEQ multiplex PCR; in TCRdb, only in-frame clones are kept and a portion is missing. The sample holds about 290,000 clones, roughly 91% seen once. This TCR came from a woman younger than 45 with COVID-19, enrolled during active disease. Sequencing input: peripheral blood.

The CDR3 DNA reads as TGTGCCAGCAGCCAAACCCGGCGGGGGAATCTCAATGAGCAGTTCTTC. This sequence encodes CASSQTRRGNLNEQFF. V and J are TRBV3-1 (or the pseudogene TRBV3-2) and TRBJ2-1, with 7 bases fitting TRBD2. V lost 2 bases and J lost 6; bases outside the gene matches: 10. Per the germline V gene, CDR1 is LGHDT and CDR2 is YNNKEL (reference sequence). The CDR3 is made up of 16 amino acids.